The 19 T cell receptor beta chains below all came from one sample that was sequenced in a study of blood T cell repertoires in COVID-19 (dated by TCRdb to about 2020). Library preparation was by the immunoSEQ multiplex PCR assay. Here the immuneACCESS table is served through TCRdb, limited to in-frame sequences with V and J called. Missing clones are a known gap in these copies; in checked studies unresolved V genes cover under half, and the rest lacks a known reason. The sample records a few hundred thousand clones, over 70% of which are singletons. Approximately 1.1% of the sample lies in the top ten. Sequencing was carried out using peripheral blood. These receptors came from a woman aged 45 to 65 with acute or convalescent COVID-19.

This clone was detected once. The CDR3 spells CASSSDRASLNTEAFF. DNA of the CDR3: TGTGCCAGCAGCTCGGACAGGGCCTCTCTGAACACTGAAGCTTTCTTT. The V and J genes are TRBV7-8 and TRBJ1-1, with 8 bases identical to TRBD1. CDR1 is SGHVS, CDR2 FQNEAQ, per germline. Losses at the gene ends were 4 bases for V and 0 bases for J; bases not matched to a gene: 7. The CDR3 consists of 16 residues.

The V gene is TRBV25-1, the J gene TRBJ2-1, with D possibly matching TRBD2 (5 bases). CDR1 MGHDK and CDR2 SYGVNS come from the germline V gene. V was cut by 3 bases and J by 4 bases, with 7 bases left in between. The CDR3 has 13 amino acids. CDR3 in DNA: TGTGCCAGCAGTGATGGAGGATACAATGAGCAGTTCTTC. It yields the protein CASSDGGYNEQFF.

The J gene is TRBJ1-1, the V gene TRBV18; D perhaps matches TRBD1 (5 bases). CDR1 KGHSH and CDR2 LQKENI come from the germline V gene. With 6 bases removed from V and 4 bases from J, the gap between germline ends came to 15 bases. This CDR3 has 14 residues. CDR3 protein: CASSAQGLVTEAFF. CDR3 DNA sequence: TGTGCCAGCTCGGCGCAGGGACTTGTCACTGAAGCTTTCTTT. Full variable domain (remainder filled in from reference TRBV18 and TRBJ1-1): NAGVMQNPRHLVRRRGQEARLRCSPMKGHSHVYWYRQLPEEGLKFMVYLQKENIIDESGMPKERFSAEFPKEGPSILRIQQVVRGDSAAYFCASSAQGLVTEAFFGQGTRLTVV.

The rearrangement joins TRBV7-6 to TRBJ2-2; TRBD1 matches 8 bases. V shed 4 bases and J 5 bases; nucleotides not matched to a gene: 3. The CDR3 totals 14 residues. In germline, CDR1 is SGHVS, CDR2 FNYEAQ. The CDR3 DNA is TGTGCCAGCAGCTGGACAGGGTTTACCGGGGAGCTGTTTTTT. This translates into CASSWTGFTGELFF.

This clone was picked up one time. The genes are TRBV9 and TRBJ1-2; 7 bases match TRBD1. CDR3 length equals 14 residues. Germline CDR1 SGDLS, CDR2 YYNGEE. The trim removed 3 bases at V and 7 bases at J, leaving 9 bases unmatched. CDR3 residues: CASSGDSRVAGYTF. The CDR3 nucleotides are TGTGCCAGCAGCGGGGACAGTCGTGTAGCTGGCTACACCTTC. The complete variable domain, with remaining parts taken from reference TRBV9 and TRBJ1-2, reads DSGVTQTPKHLITATGQRVTLRCSPRSGDLSVYWYQQSLDQGLQFLIQYYNGEERAKGNILERFSAQQFPDLHSELNLSSLELGDSALYFCASSGDSRVAGYTFGSGTRLTVV.

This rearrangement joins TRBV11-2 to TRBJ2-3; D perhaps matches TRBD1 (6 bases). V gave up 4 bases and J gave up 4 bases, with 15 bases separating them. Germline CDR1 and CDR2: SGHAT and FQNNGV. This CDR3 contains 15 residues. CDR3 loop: CASSSVRGAPDTQYF. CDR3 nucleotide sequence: TGTGCCAGCAGCTCAGTCAGGGGAGCTCCAGATACGCAGTATTTT.

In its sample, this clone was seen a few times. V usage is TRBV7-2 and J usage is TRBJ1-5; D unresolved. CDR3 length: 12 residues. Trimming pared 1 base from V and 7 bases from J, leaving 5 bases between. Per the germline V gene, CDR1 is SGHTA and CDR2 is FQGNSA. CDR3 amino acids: CASSLGQQPQHF. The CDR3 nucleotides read TGTGCCAGCAGCTTAGGACAACAGCCCCAGCATTTT.

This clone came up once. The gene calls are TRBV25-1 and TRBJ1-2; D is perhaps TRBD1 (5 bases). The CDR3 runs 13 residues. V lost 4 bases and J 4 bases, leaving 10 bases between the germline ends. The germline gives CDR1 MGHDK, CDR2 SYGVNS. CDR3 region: CASSATVGYGYTF. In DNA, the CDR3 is TGTGCCAGCAGTGCGACAGTAGGCTATGGCTACACCTTC.

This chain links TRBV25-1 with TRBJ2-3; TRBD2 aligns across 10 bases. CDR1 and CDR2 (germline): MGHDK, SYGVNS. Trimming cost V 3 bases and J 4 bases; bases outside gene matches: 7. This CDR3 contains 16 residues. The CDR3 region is CASSDRSGGAPDTQYF. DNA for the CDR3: TGTGCCAGCAGTGATAGGAGCGGGGGGGCCCCAGATACGCAGTATTTT.

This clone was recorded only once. CDR3 DNA sequence: TGTGCCAGCAGCCTATATGGGTTGCTAGCGGGTTATAGCTCCTACAATGAGCAGTTCTTC. Its translation: CASSLYGLLAGYSSYNEQFF. This chain joins TRBV7-8 and TRBJ2-1, with 8 bases that match TRBD2. The CDR3 is 20 amino acids. CDR1 SGHVS and CDR2 FQNEAQ come from the germline V gene. Losses at the gene ends were 5 bases for V and 0 bases for J; bases not matched to a gene: 18.

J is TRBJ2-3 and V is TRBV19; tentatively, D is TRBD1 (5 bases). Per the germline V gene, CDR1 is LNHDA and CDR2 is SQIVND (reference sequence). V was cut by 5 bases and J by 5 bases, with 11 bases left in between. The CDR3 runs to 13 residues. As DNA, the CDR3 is TGTGCCAGTAGTCTTATAGGGGAAGATACGCAGTATTTT. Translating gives CASSLIGEDTQYF.

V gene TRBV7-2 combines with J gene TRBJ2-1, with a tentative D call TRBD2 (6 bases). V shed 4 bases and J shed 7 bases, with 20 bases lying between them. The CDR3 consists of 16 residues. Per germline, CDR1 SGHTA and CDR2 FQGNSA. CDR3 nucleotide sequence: TGTGCCAGCAGCTCCGCCCTTACGGGAGTACGAAATGAGCAGTTCTTC. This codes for CASSSALTGVRNEQFF.

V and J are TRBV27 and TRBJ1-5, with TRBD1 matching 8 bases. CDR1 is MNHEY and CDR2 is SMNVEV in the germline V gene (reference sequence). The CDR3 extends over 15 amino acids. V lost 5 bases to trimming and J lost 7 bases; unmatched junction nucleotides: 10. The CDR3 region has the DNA TGTGCCAGCAGTCCCGGACAGGGAGGGCGACAGCCCCAGCATTTT. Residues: CASSPGQGGRQPQHF.

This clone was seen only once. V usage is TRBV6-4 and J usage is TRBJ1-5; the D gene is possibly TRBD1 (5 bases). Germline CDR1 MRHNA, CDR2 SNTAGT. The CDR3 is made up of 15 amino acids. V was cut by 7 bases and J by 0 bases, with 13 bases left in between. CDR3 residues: CASKEQATSNQPQHF. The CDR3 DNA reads TGTGCCAGCAAGGAACAGGCGACTAGCAATCAGCCCCAGCATTTT.

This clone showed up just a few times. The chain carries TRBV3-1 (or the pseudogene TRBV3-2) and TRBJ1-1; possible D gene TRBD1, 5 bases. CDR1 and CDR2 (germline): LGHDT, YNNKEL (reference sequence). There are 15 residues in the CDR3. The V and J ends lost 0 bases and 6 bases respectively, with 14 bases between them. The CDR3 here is CASSQDYGAGAEAFF. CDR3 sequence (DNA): TGTGCCAGCAGCCAAGATTACGGGGCGGGGGCTGAAGCTTTCTTT.

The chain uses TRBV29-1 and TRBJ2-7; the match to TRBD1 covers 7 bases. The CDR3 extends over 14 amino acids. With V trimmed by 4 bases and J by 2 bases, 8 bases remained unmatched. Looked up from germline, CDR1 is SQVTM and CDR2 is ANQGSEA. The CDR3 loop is CSVGTGIKPYEQYF. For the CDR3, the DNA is TGCAGCGTTGGGACAGGAATTAAGCCCTACGAGCAGTACTTC.

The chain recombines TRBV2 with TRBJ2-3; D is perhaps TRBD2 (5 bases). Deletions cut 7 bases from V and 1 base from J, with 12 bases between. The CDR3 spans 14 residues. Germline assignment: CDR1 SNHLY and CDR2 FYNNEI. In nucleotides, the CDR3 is TGTGCCAGCAATTTCCAGCGGCGCACAGATACGCAGTATTTT. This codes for CASNFQRRTDTQYF.

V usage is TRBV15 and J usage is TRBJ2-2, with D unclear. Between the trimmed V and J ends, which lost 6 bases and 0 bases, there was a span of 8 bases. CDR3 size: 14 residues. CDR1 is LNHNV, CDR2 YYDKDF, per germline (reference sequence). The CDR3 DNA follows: TGTGCCACCAGTTTCAGTACGAACACCGGGGAGCTGTTTTTT. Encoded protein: CATSFSTNTGELFF.

Written as DNA, the CDR3 is TGTGCCAGCAGCGTCTACCGGGACAGGAACACCGGGGAGCTGTTTTTT. Translating it yields CASSVYRDRNTGELFF. This chain joins TRBV7-9 and TRBJ2-2; 7 nucleotides line up with TRBD1. V dropped 5 bases and J dropped 1; count of bases not matched to a gene: 7. CDR3 length: 16 amino acids. From germline, CDR1 is SEHNR and CDR2 FQNEAQ (reference sequence).